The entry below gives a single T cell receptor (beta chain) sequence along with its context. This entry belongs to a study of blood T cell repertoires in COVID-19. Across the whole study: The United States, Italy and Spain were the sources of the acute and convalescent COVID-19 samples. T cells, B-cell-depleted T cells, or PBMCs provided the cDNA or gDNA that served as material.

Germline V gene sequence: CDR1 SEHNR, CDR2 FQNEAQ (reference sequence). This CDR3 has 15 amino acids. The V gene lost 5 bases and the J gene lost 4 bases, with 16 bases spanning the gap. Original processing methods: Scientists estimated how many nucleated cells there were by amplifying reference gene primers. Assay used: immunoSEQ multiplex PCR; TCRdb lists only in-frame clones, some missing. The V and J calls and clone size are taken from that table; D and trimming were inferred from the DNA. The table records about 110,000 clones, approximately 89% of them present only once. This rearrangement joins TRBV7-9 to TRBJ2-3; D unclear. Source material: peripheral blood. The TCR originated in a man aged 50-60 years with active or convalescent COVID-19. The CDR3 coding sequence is TGTGCCAGCAGCATGGGTCTAGTTCATGCAGATACGCAGTATTTT. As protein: CASSMGLVHADTQYF.